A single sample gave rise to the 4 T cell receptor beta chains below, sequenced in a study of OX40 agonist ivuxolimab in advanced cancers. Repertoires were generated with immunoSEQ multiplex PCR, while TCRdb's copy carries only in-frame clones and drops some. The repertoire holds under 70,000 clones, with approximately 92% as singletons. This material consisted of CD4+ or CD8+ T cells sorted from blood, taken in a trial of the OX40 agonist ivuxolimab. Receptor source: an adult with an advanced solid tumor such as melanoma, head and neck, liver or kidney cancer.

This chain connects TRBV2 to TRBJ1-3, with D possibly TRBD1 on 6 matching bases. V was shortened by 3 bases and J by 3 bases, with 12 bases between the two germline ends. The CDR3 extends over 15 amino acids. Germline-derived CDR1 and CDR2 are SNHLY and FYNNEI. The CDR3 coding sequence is TGTGCCAGCAGTGAGGAAGGGGGTGGTGGAAACACCATATATTTT. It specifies CASSEEGGGGNTIYF.

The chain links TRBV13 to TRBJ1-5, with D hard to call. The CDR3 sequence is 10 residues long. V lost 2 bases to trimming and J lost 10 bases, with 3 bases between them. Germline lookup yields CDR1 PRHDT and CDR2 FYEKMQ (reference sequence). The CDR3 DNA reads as TGTGCCAGCAGCTTATTCCCCCAGCATTTT. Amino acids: CASSLFPQHF.

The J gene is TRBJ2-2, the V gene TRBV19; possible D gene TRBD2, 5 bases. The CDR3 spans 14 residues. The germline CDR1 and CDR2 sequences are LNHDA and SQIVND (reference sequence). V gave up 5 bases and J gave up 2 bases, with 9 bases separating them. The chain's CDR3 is CASSPSSNTGELFF. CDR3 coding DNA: TGTGCCAGTAGTCCCTCTAGCAACACCGGGGAGCTGTTTTTT.

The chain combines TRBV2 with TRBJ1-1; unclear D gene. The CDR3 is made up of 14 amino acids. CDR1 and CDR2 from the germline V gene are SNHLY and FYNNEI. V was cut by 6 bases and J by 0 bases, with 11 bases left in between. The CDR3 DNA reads TGTGCCAGCAGCGTATTTACAGTGAACACTGAAGCTTTCTTT. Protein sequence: CASSVFTVNTEAFF.